The 20 T cell receptor beta chains in this list originate from one sample, sequenced in a study of blood T cell repertoires in COVID-19 (dated by TCRdb to the early 2020s). Library method: the immunoSEQ multiplex PCR assay. The source is immuneACCESS, and TCRdb retained only in-frame sequences with V and J called. Part of the clones is not carried over; for the studies checked, unresolved V genes explain less than half of this, and the remainder is unexplained. Recorded for this sample are 120,000 to 150,000 clones; 80% to 85% of them occurred a single time. Around two fifths of the sample goes to the ten largest clones. Source material: peripheral blood. Receptors were obtained from a human donor in a cohort sampled during active COVID-19.

The chain joins TRBV28 to TRBJ1-4; 8 bases fit TRBD1. Germline CDR1 is MDHEN and CDR2 is SYDVKM. With 5 bases clipped from V and 6 bases from J, the junction kept 5 bases outside the gene matches. The CDR3 is made up of 14 amino acids. CDR3 nucleotide sequence: TGTGCCAGCAGTCCAGGGGGCGTCGATGAAAAACTGTTTTTT. It translates to CASSPGGVDEKLFF.

The rearrangement uses TRBV5-1 and TRBJ1-3; D uncertain. CDR1 and CDR2 (germline): SGHRS, YFSETQ. The CDR3 extends over 14 amino acids. Trimming removed 2 bases from V and 0 bases from J, with 6 bases in between. DNA of the CDR3: TGCGCCAGCAGCTTAATGGCCTCTGGAAACACCATATATTTT. Its protein is CASSLMASGNTIYF.

The chain combines TRBV4-1 with TRBJ2-3, with D perhaps TRBD1 (6 bases). Trimming shortened V by 1 base and J by 2 bases, and 13 bases separated the two germline ends. The CDR3 totals 16 residues. The germline V gene has CDR1 MGHRA and CDR2 YSYEKL. CDR3 in DNA: TGCGCCAGCAGCCAAGTTCAGGGGCGGATCACAGATACGCAGTATTTT. It is translated as CASSQVQGRITDTQYF.

The chain combines TRBV19 with TRBJ2-7; 9 bases agree with TRBD1. Trimming removed 5 bases from V and 4 bases from J; junction bases left unmatched: 6. The CDR3 has 14 residues. From germline, CDR1 is LNHDA and CDR2 SQIVND (reference sequence). This CDR3 reads CASSVGQGPYEQYF. CDR3 sequence (DNA): TGTGCCAGTAGTGTGGGACAGGGTCCATACGAGCAGTACTTC.

This clone has just a few counts. In DNA form, the CDR3 reads TGCAGCGTAGGACAGGGAGCCTACGAGCAGTACTTC. It specifies CSVGQGAYEQYF. V is TRBV29-1 and J is TRBJ2-7, with 8 bases lining up with TRBD1. This CDR3 has 12 amino acids. Germline CDR1 SQVTM, CDR2 ANQGSEA. With 6 bases clipped from V and 2 bases from J, the junction kept 3 bases outside the gene matches.

This clone appeared once. This chain joins TRBV7-2 and TRBJ2-7, with 10 bases that match TRBD2. The CDR3 contains 16 residues. CDR1 and CDR2 (germline): SGHTA, FQGNSA. V trimming: 7 bases; J trimming: 0 bases; junction bases outside the gene matches: 9. The CDR3 is CASTLTASGGSYEQYF. In nucleotides, the CDR3 is TGTGCCAGCACCCTTACGGCTAGCGGGGGCTCCTACGAGCAGTACTTC.

The chain employs TRBV6-5 and TRBJ1-1, with a tentative D call TRBD1 (5 bases). With 0 bases removed from V and 6 bases from J, the gap between germline ends came to 14 bases. From germline, CDR1 is MNHEY and CDR2 SVGAGI. The CDR3 totals 15 residues. The CDR3 spells CASSYSRQKRAEAFF. The CDR3 DNA sequence: TGTGCCAGCAGTTACTCGCGACAGAAAAGGGCTGAAGCTTTCTTT.

The genes are TRBV4-1 and TRBJ1-5, with D uncertain. Trimming took 4 bases from V and 7 from J, leaving 11 bases between them. Germline V gene lookup returns CDR1 MGHRA and CDR2 YSYEKL. The CDR3 length is 13 residues. This CDR3 reads CASSPSVFQPQHF. CDR3 bases: TGCGCCAGCAGCCCCAGCGTTTTCCAGCCCCAGCATTTT.

This clone occurred a few times. The chain is built from TRBV7-6 and TRBJ1-6; the D gene is possibly TRBD1 (5 bases). Germline V gives CDR1 SGHVS, CDR2 FNYEAQ. Trimming took 4 bases from V and 1 from J, leaving 14 bases between them. The CDR3 contains 17 residues. As DNA, the CDR3 is TGTGCCAGCAGCTCGTGGGGGGGAGATTCCTATAATTCACCCCTCCACTTT. Translating gives CASSSWGGDSYNSPLHF.

The chain recombines TRBV3-1 (or the pseudogene TRBV3-2) with TRBJ1-3, with D uncertain. The CDR3 sequence is 14 residues long. Germline V gives CDR1 LGHDT, CDR2 YNNKEL (reference sequence). V lost 3 bases, J lost 4 bases, and 10 bases lay in between. The chain's CDR3 is CASSQAAVGNTIYF. CDR3 nucleotides: TGTGCCAGCAGCCAGGCGGCTGTCGGAAACACCATATATTTT.

In this sample, this clone turned up a few times. This chain links TRBV7-8 with TRBJ1-1; D is uncertain. The CDR3 loop spans 15 amino acids. The V gene's germline CDR1 is SGHVS and CDR2 FQNEAQ. The V and J ends lost 6 bases and 0 bases respectively, with 14 bases between them. CDR3 in DNA: TGTGCCAGCAGTAAGGAGGGTCAAGTGAACACTGAAGCTTTCTTT. Encoded protein: CASSKEGQVNTEAFF.

This clone was seen once. The genes are TRBV5-1 and TRBJ1-1; unclear D gene. The CDR3 sequence is 13 residues long. Germline V gives CDR1 SGHRS, CDR2 YFSETQ. V was shortened by 1 base and J by 3 bases, with 7 bases between the two germline ends. The CDR3 coding sequence is TGCGCCAGCAGCTTGCGGGGTTACACTGAAGCTTTCTTT. It translates to CASSLRGYTEAFF.

This sequence joins TRBV5-4 and TRBJ2-2; 7 positions agree with TRBD1. Unmatched junction bases numbered 5, after V lost 2 bases and J lost 4 bases. The CDR3 consists of 15 residues. The germline V gene has CDR1 SGHNT and CDR2 YYREEE (reference sequence). The CDR3 region is CASSLPGQFTGELFF. The CDR3 region has the DNA TGTGCCAGCAGCTTACCGGGACAGTTCACCGGGGAGCTGTTTTTT.

This clone was seen a handful of times. V is TRBV6-5 and J is TRBJ1-1; D gene unclear. CDR3 size: 11 residues. Germline-derived CDR1 and CDR2 are MNHEY and SVGAGI. Trimming stripped 6 bases from V and 1 base from J, with 3 bases between. The CDR3 reads CASRANTEAFF. In DNA form, the CDR3 reads TGTGCCAGCAGGGCGAACACTGAAGCTTTCTTT.

J is TRBJ2-1 and V is TRBV28; 8 positions agree with TRBD1. The CDR3 has 15 residues. Germline CDR1 MDHEN, CDR2 SYDVKM. V was pared by 6 bases and J by 8 bases, with 12 bases of the junction left unmatched. Here the CDR3 DNA reads TGTGCCAGCAGCGGACAGGGACCTCCTCAGCATGAGCAGTTCTTC. Its translation: CASSGQGPPQHEQFF. Combining the CDR3 with reference TRBV28 and TRBJ2-1 gives the whole variable domain DVKVTQSSRYLVKRTGEKVFLECVQDMDHENMFWYRQDPGLGLRLIYFSYDVKMKEKGDIPEGYSVSREKKERFSLILESASTNQTSMYLCASSGQGPPQHEQFFGPGTRLTVL.

This clone was seen once. V is TRBV11-2 and J is TRBJ1-2; D is unresolved. The CDR3 totals 11 residues. Germline assignment: CDR1 SGHAT and CDR2 FQNNGV. V gave up 5 bases and J gave up 8 bases, with 9 bases separating them. CDR3 in DNA: TGTGCCAGCAGCCCCGTGGGCGGCTACACCTTC. Translation: CASSPVGGYTF.

Regarding this clone: Mismatch with germline at one junction end may stem from a read error. The gene calls are TRBV11-3 and TRBJ2-5, with D possibly matching TRBD1 (5 bases). The CDR3 spans 13 residues. The V gene's germline CDR1 is SGHNT and CDR2 YENEEA. The CDR3 loop is CASSLDRQETQYF. Here the CDR3 DNA reads TGTGCCAGCAGCCTAGACAGACAAGAGACCCAGTACTTC.

The chain is built from TRBV30 and TRBJ2-1; D is unresolved. Germline CDR1 GTSNPN, CDR2 SVGIG (reference sequence). The V gene lost 5 bases and the J gene lost 0 bases, with 11 bases spanning the gap. This CDR3 region has 14 residues. CDR3 sequence: CAWDPSASYNEQFF. The CDR3 DNA follows: TGTGCCTGGGATCCTAGTGCCTCCTACAATGAGCAGTTCTTC.

The chain is built from TRBV19 and TRBJ1-2; 7 nucleotides line up with TRBD1. The CDR3 extends over 13 amino acids. J lost 11 bases, V lost 0 bases, and 6 bases had no gene match. Germline V gives CDR1 LNHDA, CDR2 SQIVND (reference sequence). CDR3 region: CASSIDDRASYTF. In DNA, the CDR3 is TGTGCCAGTAGTATAGACGACAGGGCTTCGTACACCTTC.

CDR3 amino acids: CASSLGGLSNQPQHF. The CDR3 nucleotides are TGTGCCAGCAGCTTAGGAGGGTTAAGCAATCAGCCCCAGCATTTT. The chain recombines TRBV7-2 with TRBJ1-5; D ambiguous. Germline lookup yields CDR1 SGHTA and CDR2 FQGNSA. This CDR3 is built from 15 residues. Between the trimmed V and J ends, which lost 1 base and 1 base, there was a span of 8 bases.